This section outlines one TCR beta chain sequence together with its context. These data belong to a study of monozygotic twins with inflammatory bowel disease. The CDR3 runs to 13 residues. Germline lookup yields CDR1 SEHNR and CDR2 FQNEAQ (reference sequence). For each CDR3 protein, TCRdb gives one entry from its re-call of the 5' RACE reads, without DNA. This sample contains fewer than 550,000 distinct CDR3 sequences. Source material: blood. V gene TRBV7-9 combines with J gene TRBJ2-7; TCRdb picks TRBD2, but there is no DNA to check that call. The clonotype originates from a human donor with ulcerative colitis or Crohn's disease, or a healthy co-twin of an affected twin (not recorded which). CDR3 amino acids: CASSRRDFDALYF.